The 9 T cell receptor beta chains below all came from one sample that was sequenced in a study of neurological immune-mediated disorders. TCRdb itself ran the 5' RACE reads through MiXCR, one entry per CDR3 protein. The sample has roughly 36,000 distinct CDR3 sequences; less than 15% are singletons. Sequenced sample: PBMCs. The receptor source for this set is a woman between 50 and 59 years old with HTLV-1-associated myelopathy (HAM/TSP).

In its sample, this clonotype was seen many times. The chain joins TRBV11-2 to TRBJ2-5; tentatively, D is TRBD2 (7 bases). The CDR3 runs to 16 residues. Germline V lookup: CDR1 SGHAT, CDR2 FQNNGV. Deletions cut 5 bases from V and 5 bases from J, with 21 bases between. The CDR3 DNA reads TGTGCCAGCAGCCCTGGTGGTCGGGGGGCAGGGGAGACCCAGTACTTC. As protein: CASSPGGRGAGETQYF. The whole variable domain, filled in from reference TRBV11-2 and TRBJ2-5, reads EAGVAQSPRYKIIEKRQSVAFWCNPISGHATLYWYQQILGQGPKLLIQFQNNGVVDDSQLPKDRFSAERLKGVDSTLKIQPAKLEDSAVYLCASSPGGRGAGETQYFGPGTRLLVL.

The table lists this clonotype with many counts. The V call is TRBV20-1, the J call TRBJ2-5, with D possibly TRBD2 on 5 matching bases. Germline CDR1 reads DFQATT; CDR2 reads SNEGSKA (reference sequence). This CDR3 is 12 amino acids long. V lost 3 bases and J lost 2, with 7 bases in between. This CDR3 is CSASGVQETQYF. The CDR3, as DNA: TGCAGTGCTAGCGGGGTACAAGAGACCCAGTACTTC.

This clonotype occurred many times. The genes are TRBV3-1 and TRBJ2-2, with D perhaps TRBD1 (6 bases). This CDR3 is 16 amino acids long. Deletions cut 6 bases from V and 3 bases from J, with 17 bases between. CDR1 and CDR2 (germline): LGHDT, YNNKEL (reference sequence). The CDR3 protein is CASRHYREMDTGELFF. In DNA, the CDR3 is TGTGCCAGCAGGCACTACAGGGAGATGGACACCGGGGAGCTGTTTTTT. The complete variable domain, with remaining parts taken from reference TRBV3-1 and TRBJ2-2, reads DTAVSQTPKYLVTQMGNDKSIKCEQNLGHDTMYWYKQDSKKFLKIMFSYNNKELIINETVPNRFSPKSPDKAHLNLHINSLELGDSAVYFCASRHYREMDTGELFFGEGSRLTVL.

This clonotype was picked up many times. The chain has TRBV7-3 and TRBJ2-7, with 7 bases aligning to TRBD1. The germline CDR1 and CDR2 sequences are SGHTA and FQGTGA. This CDR3 comprises 15 residues. V dropped 5 bases and J dropped 0; count of bases not matched to a gene: 7. The CDR3 DNA reads as TGTGCCAGCAGCCGCCCCAGGGGGATCTCCTACGAGCAGTACTTC. Translation gives CASSRPRGISYEQYF.

At least ten counts were recorded for this clonotype. This chain uses TRBV7-3 with TRBJ2-1, with 8 bases matching TRBD2. Germline V gene data show CDR1 as SGHTA and CDR2 as FQGTGA. This CDR3 contains 15 residues. The J segment lost 8 bases and the V segment lost 0 bases, leaving 6 bases of the junction unmatched. The CDR3: CASSLTSGGADEQFF. The CDR3 DNA follows: TGTGCCAGCAGCTTAACCTCGGGGGGGGCCGATGAGCAGTTCTTC. Combining the CDR3 with reference TRBV7-3 and TRBJ2-1 gives the whole variable domain GAGVSQTPSNKVTEKGKYVELRCDPISGHTALYWYRQSLGQGPEFLIYFQGTGAADDSGLPNDRFFAVRPEGSVSTLKIQRTERGDSAVYLCASSLTSGGADEQFFGPGTRLTVL.

This clonotype was picked up many times. The chain employs TRBV20-1 and TRBJ2-5; TRBD2 matches 12 bases. This CDR3 has 16 amino acids. The germline CDR1 and CDR2 sequences are DFQATT and SNEGSKA (reference sequence). Germline trimming cut 3 bases from V and 5 bases from J; bases unmatched to any gene: 10. The CDR3 protein is CSASAPSGGARETQYF. The CDR3 DNA reads TGCAGTGCTAGTGCGCCTAGCGGGGGGGCCCGGGAGACCCAGTACTTC.

Ten or more counts support this clonotype. The V call is TRBV4-1, the J call TRBJ2-1, with TRBD2 identical over 7 bases. Germline lookup yields CDR1 MGHRA and CDR2 YSYEKL. This CDR3 is built from 16 residues. The trim removed 7 bases at V and 2 bases at J, leaving 11 bases unmatched. CDR3 nucleotide sequence: TGCGCCAGCAAGCAGATACAAGCGGGGACCTACAATGAGCAGTTCTTC. It translates to CASKQIQAGTYNEQFF.

At least ten counts were recorded for this clonotype. The chain recombines TRBV20-1 with TRBJ1-1; the D gene is possibly TRBD1 (6 bases). CDR3 length: 13 amino acids. The V gene's germline CDR1 is DFQATT and CDR2 SNEGSKA (reference sequence). Deletions cut 6 bases from V and 5 bases from J, with 16 bases between. The CDR3 region is CSAPTGRRTEAFF. In DNA form, the CDR3 reads TGCAGTGCCCCGACAGGTAGACGGACTGAAGCTTTCTTT.

The rearrangement joins TRBV6-1 to TRBJ1-5, with D tentatively TRBD1 (6 bases). Germline V gene lookup returns CDR1 MNHNS and CDR2 SASEGT. Trimming pared 2 bases from V and 0 bases from J, leaving 20 bases between. This CDR3 has 19 residues. The CDR3 nucleotides are TGTGCCAGCAGTGAAACCCCTCGGGCGGGGGGCCCTAGCAATCAGCCCCAGCATTTT. Translating it yields CASSETPRAGGPSNQPQHF.